These T cell receptor beta chains were read from a single sample in a study of T cells after yellow fever vaccination. TCRdb used MiXCR to reprocess the 5' RACE reads, holding one entry per CDR3 protein. The table lists 300,000 to 350,000 distinct CDR3 sequences, 3.5% to 4.5% of them singletons, with about 24% in the top ten. Source: PBMCs, taken 5 days after the yellow fever booster vaccination. Receptors originate from a man aged 18 to 29 who received the YFV17D yellow fever vaccine. CDR3s include the opening cysteine and the closing phenylalanine or tryptophan. D genes are given only for firm matches. The size of a clone is reported for some rows only, either as once, few or many, or as a class for expanded clones.

TRBJ1-3	many	TRBV20-1	NA	CSATGWAGNTIYF	TGCAGTGCTACAGGGTGGGCTGGAAACACCATATATTTT
TRBJ1-5	many	TRBV11-2	NA	CASSGIRGTGNQPQHF	TGTGCCAGCAGCGGAATCAGAGGGACCGGCAATCAGCCCCAGCATTTT
TRBJ2-7	many	TRBV20-1	TRBD2	CSATSGAPYEQYF	TGCAGTGCTACTAGCGGGGCTCCCTACGAGCAGTACTTC
TRBJ1-2	NA	TRBV12-3/TRBV12-4	NA	CASRNTGRGSYGYTF	TGTGCCAGCAGGAACACAGGGAGGGGATCCTATGGCTACACCTTC
TRBJ1-2	many	TRBV10-3	TRBD1	CAISEPPGQDNYGYTF	TGTGCCATCAGTGAGCCTCCGGGACAGGACAACTATGGCTACACCTTC
TRBJ2-7	many	TRBV20-1	NA	CSARDPGQGSYEQYF	TGCAGTGCTAGAGATCCGGGGCAGGGGTCCTACGAGCAGTACTTC
TRBJ2-7	few	TRBV6-5	NA	CASSYSRHAFYEQYF	TGTGCCAGCAGTTACTCGAGGCACGCGTTCTACGAGCAGTACTTC
TRBJ2-5	NA	TRBV19	TRBD1	CASSIRTGFETQYF	TGTGCCAGTAGTATCCGGACAGGGTTTGAGACCCAGTACTTC
TRBJ2-5	NA	TRBV10-3	NA	CAISDRSETQYF	TGTGCCATCAGTGACCGTTCGGAGACCCAGTACTTC
TRBJ2-5	NA	TRBV18	TRBD2	CASSPIGSGEETQYF	TGTGCCAGCTCACCCATAGGGAGCGGGGAAGAGACCCAGTACTTC
TRBJ2-7	many	TRBV7-8	NA	CASSLDRLNEQYF	TGTGCCAGCAGCTTAGACAGGTTGAACGAGCAGTACTTC
TRBJ1-3	NA	TRBV27	NA	CASSRVVGNTIYF	TGTGCCAGCAGCAGGGTGGTGGGAAACACCATATATTTT
TRBJ1-5	NA	TRBV12-3/TRBV12-4	TRBD1	CASSLSRGREPQHF	TGTGCCAGCAGTTTAAGCAGGGGGCGCGAGCCCCAGCATTTT
TRBJ2-5	many	TRBV20-1	TRBD2	CSAPRGTSGGEQETQYF	TGCAGTGCCCCGCGGGGGACTAGCGGGGGTGAACAAGAGACCCAGTACTTC
TRBJ2-2	many	TRBV7-3	NA	CASSLRRRDSRNTGELFF	TGTGCCAGCAGCCTGCGTCGGCGGGACAGCAGAAACACCGGGGAGCTGTTTTTT
TRBJ2-3	NA	TRBV14	NA	CASSLLTAGDTQYF	TGTGCCAGCAGCCTATTGACCGCCGGGGATACGCAGTATTTT
TRBJ1-5	NA	TRBV19	NA	CASDGALYSNQPQHF	TGTGCCTCCGACGGGGCACTTTATAGCAATCAGCCCCAGCATTTT
TRBJ2-5	NA	TRBV11-3	NA	CASSSEYQETQYF	TGTGCCAGCAGTTCCGAGTACCAAGAGACCCAGTACTTC
TRBJ2-2	many	TRBV20-1	NA	CSAGTPNTGELFF	TGCAGTGCCGGGACCCCGAACACCGGGGAGCTGTTTTTT